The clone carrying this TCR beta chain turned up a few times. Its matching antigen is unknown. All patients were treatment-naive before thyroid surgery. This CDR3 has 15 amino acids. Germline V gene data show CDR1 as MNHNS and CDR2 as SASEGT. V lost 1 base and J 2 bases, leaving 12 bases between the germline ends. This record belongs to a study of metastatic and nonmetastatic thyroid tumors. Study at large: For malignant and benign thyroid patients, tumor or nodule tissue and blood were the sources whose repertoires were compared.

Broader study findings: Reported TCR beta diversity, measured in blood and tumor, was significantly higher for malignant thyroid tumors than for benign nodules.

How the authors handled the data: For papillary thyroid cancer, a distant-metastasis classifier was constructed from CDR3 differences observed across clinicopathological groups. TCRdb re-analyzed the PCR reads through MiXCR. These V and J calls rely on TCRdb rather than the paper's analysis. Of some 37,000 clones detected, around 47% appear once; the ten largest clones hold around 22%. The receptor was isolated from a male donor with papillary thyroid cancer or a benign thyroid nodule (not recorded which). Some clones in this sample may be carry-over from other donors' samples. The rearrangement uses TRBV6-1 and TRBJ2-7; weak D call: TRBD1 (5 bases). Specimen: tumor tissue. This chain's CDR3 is CASSEGPRQTYEQYF. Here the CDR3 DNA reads TGTGCCAGCAGTGAAGGCCCCAGACAGACCTACGAGCAGTACTTC.